Listed below are T cell receptor beta chains from one sample, sequenced in a study of T cells in Graves' hyperthyroidism and ophthalmopathy. TCRdb ran MiXCR on the multiplex PCR reads and lists one entry per CDR3 protein. The sample lists 300,000 to 400,000 distinct CDR3 sequences; roughly 15% were seen once. Sequenced sample: blood. These receptor sequences come from a woman in her twenties or thirties with Graves' ophthalmopathy. Each CDR3 is given with its conserved first and last residue. D genes are given only for firm matches. Not all rows give a size; the values are once, few, many and, for expanded clones, a class.

many NA TRBJ1-2 TRBV2 TGTGCCAGCACGATCTCCTCCAGGGTTGGGTATGGCTACACCTTC CASTISSRVGYGYTF
NA NA TRBJ2-1 TRBV11-3 TGTGCCAGCAGCTTAGGGGAAATGGCGCCCTACAATGAGCAGTTCTTC CASSLGEMAPYNEQFF
many NA TRBJ2-7 TRBV30 TGTGCCTGGAAATCCCCGGTTTTGGAGCAGTACTTC CAWKSPVLEQYF
many NA TRBJ1-6 TRBV20-1 TGCAGTGCTATCGGACGCAACAATTCACCCCTCCACTTT CSAIGRNNSPLHF
many NA TRBJ2-1 TRBV30 TGTGCCTGGAGTGTCCCGGGGACCGATTACAATGAGCAGTTCTTC CAWSVPGTDYNEQFF
many TRBD1 TRBJ2-5 TRBV5-8 TGTGCCAGCAGCCAAAACGCGGGACAGGGAGGAGAGACCCAGTACTTC CASSQNAGQGGETQYF
many NA TRBJ2-7 TRBV2 TGTGCCAGCAGACAGGGTGGAGAAGAGCAGTACTTC CASRQGGEEQYF
NA NA TRBJ1-5 TRBV9 TGTGCCAGCAGCGTAGGCTTGCGGGGGCAGCCCCAGCATTTT CASSVGLRGQPQHF
many NA TRBJ1-1 TRBV20-1 TGCAGTACAGACATTAGATATCCTATGAACACTGAAGCTTTCTTT CSTDIRYPMNTEAFF
many NA TRBJ1-1 TRBV7-3 TGTGCCAGCAGCTTAGCCGGGCCACTCACTGAAGCTTTCTTT CASSLAGPLTEAFF
NA NA TRBJ2-2 TRBV10-3 TGTGCCATCTCGGGATCCATGTCCACCGGGGAGCTGTTTTTT CAISGSMSTGELFF
NA NA TRBJ2-3 TRBV12-3/TRBV12-4 TGTGCCAGCGGCCTCCGGGACCCAACAGATACGCAGTATTTT CASGLRDPTDTQYF
few NA TRBJ2-3 TRBV4-1 TGCGCCAGCAGCCAAGAAACCGACACAGATACGCAGTATTTT CASSQETDTDTQYF
many NA TRBJ2-7 TRBV5-1 TGCGCCAGCAGCGCAAACCGGGACACTGCCTACGAGCAGTACTTC CASSANRDTAYEQYF
once NA TRBJ2-1 TRBV27 TGTGCCAGTGGACGGGGGCCTCTTCCTAAGTTCTTC CASGRGPLPKFF